The 19 T cell receptor beta chains given below trace back to one sample, sequenced in a study of T-cell memory formation after mild COVID-19. TCRdb recomputed calls from the 5' RACE reads with MiXCR, one row per CDR3 protein. Among 390,000 or so distinct CDR3 sequences listed, roughly 15% were seen once. The specimen was PBMCs or a T cell subset sorted from them (not recorded which). These receptors were collected from a man between 18 and 35 years old who had mild COVID-19 (a few samples of this study predate the infection). Cell type and time point are not known.

The V and J genes are TRBV20-1 and TRBJ2-7; D is uncertain. V gave up 0 bases and J gave up 10 bases, with 10 bases separating them. CDR1 is DFQATT, CDR2 SNEGSKA, per germline (reference sequence). The CDR3 totals 11 residues. The CDR3 DNA sequence: TGCAGTGCTAGAGACCTTGGCCTCCAGTACTTC. The encoded protein is CSARDLGLQYF.

This clonotype has a handful of counts. The chain employs TRBV4-1 and TRBJ1-1, with D hard to call. Germline CDR1 reads MGHRA; CDR2 reads YSYEKL. The CDR3 length is 14 residues. V lost 0 bases and J lost 13, with 18 bases in between. DNA of the CDR3: TGCGCCAGCAGCCAAGACTCCCAAGCCCTGAAAGGTTTCTTT. As protein: CASSQDSQALKGFF.

The J gene is TRBJ2-7, the V gene TRBV28, with D maybe TRBD1 (6 bases). Germline-derived CDR1 and CDR2 are MDHEN and SYDVKM. The CDR3 totals 13 residues. V lost 8 bases and J 3 bases, leaving 14 bases between the germline ends. CDR3 sequence reads: CASRGRTDYEQYV. In nucleotides, the CDR3 is TGTGCCAGCCGAGGCCGGACAGACTACGAGCAGTACGTC.

J is TRBJ2-2 and V is TRBV7-2, with 7 bases fitting TRBD1. Per germline, CDR1 SGHTA and CDR2 FQGNSA. The CDR3 is made up of 16 amino acids. V dropped 4 bases and J dropped 0; count of bases not matched to a gene: 5. DNA of the CDR3: TGTGCCAGCAGCTCCGTACAGGGGTCGAACACCGGGGAGCTGTTTTTT. It translates to CASSSVQGSNTGELFF.

The V gene is TRBV6-6, the J gene TRBJ2-7; weak D call: TRBD1 (5 bases). The V end was cut by 6 bases, the J end by 2 bases, with 11 bases between. Germline V gene data show CDR1 as MNHNY and CDR2 as SVGAGI (reference sequence). The CDR3 sequence is 13 residues long. The CDR3 sequence: CASRPRETYEQYF. The CDR3 nucleotides are TGTGCCAGCAGGCCCAGGGAAACCTACGAGCAGTACTTC.

This clonotype was recorded at least ten times. This chain joins TRBV7-3 and TRBJ1-2; D is ambiguous. Trimming removed 2 bases from V and 4 bases from J, with 8 bases in between. This CDR3 spans 13 amino acids. Germline CDR1 reads SGHTA; CDR2 reads FQGTGA. The CDR3: CASSLSGGYGYTF. In DNA form, the CDR3 reads TGTGCCAGCAGCTTATCCGGAGGCTATGGCTACACCTTC.

The chain couples TRBV7-2 to TRBJ2-7, with a tentative D call TRBD1 (6 bases). Germline assignment: CDR1 SGHTA and CDR2 FQGNSA. V gave up 0 bases and J gave up 0 bases, with 9 bases separating them. This CDR3 region has 15 residues. CDR3 DNA: TGTGCCAGCAGCTTAGCCTGGGGGCCCTCCTACGAGCAGTACTTC. Its protein is CASSLAWGPSYEQYF. The entire variable domain, with the rest obtained from reference TRBV7-2 and TRBJ2-7, is as follows: GAGVSQSPSNKVTEKGKDVELRCDPISGHTALYWYRQSLGQGLEFLIYFQGNSAPDKSGLPSDRFSAERTGGSVSTLTIQRTQQEDSAVYLCASSLAWGPSYEQYFGPGTRLTVT.

V is TRBV11-2 and J is TRBJ2-5, with a possible D match to TRBD1 (5 bases). Per germline, CDR1 SGHAT and CDR2 FQNNGV. This CDR3 is built from 17 residues. V was trimmed by 4 bases and J by 0 bases, leaving 18 bases between them. CDR3 sequence: CASSSILGAHNQETQYF. The CDR3 DNA reads as TGTGCCAGCAGCTCCATCCTTGGGGCGCACAACCAAGAGACCCAGTACTTC.

A single count supports this clonotype. The rearrangement links TRBV11-1 to TRBJ1-1, with TRBD1 identical over 7 bases. V was pared by 4 bases and J by 1 base, with 6 bases of the junction left unmatched. CDR1 SGHAT and CDR2 FQDESV come from the germline V gene (reference sequence). CDR3 length: 15 residues. The CDR3 reads CASSSAGTENTEAFF. Here the CDR3 DNA reads TGTGCCAGCAGCTCAGCCGGGACAGAGAACACTGAAGCTTTCTTT.

A few counts support this clonotype. This sequence joins TRBV7-2 and TRBJ1-2; D call uncertain. Trimming took off 1 base at V and 6 bases at J, with 12 bases between the two ends. This CDR3 spans 14 amino acids. Germline V gene sequence: CDR1 SGHTA, CDR2 FQGNSA. CDR3: CASSLVPREDGYTF. For the CDR3, the DNA is TGTGCCAGCAGCTTAGTGCCAAGAGAGGATGGCTACACCTTC.

This clonotype was counted only a few times. V and J are TRBV5-5 and TRBJ2-1; no firm D call. V was clipped by 3 bases and J by 4 bases, with 5 bases between them. The germline CDR1 and CDR2 sequences are SGHKS and YYEKEE (reference sequence). CDR3 length: 12 residues. For the CDR3, the DNA is TGTGCCAGCAGCTCGGTTTACAATGAGCAGTTCTTC. Translating gives CASSSVYNEQFF.

There are a few counts of this clonotype. The chain is built from TRBV5-1 and TRBJ2-7; no clear D gene. CDR3 size: 15 residues. Trimming removed 4 bases from V and 0 bases from J, with 14 bases in between. CDR1 SGHRS and CDR2 YFSETQ come from the germline V gene. For the CDR3, the DNA is TGCGCCAGCAGCCCGTATCCCGGGCTCTCCTACGAGCAGTACTTC. Encoded protein: CASSPYPGLSYEQYF.

This clonotype was counted a few times. This rearrangement joins TRBV20-1 to TRBJ1-1; the D gene is possibly TRBD1 (6 bases). The CDR3 runs 13 residues. V dropped 5 bases and J dropped 3 bases, with 13 bases sitting between them. Germline V CDR1 and CDR2: DFQATT, SNEGSKA (reference sequence). Written as DNA, the CDR3 is TGCAGTGCTTCAGGGGTGTCGGACACTGAAGCTTTCTTT. Translation gives CSASGVSDTEAFF.

This clonotype was seen only a few times. The chain recombines TRBV7-2 with TRBJ2-3, with 9 positions matching TRBD2. The V gene's germline CDR1 is SGHTA and CDR2 FQGNSA. With V trimmed by 5 bases and J by 4 bases, 7 bases remained unmatched. The CDR3 extends over 15 amino acids. The CDR3 region is CASSQTSGMADTQYF. In nucleotides, the CDR3 is TGTGCCAGCAGCCAGACTAGCGGAATGGCAGATACGCAGTATTTT.

A few counts support this clonotype. This sequence joins TRBV7-2 and TRBJ2-1, with a tentative D call TRBD1 (5 bases). The germline CDR1 and CDR2 sequences are SGHTA and FQGNSA. Trimming shortened V by 2 bases and J by 0 bases, and 11 bases separated the two germline ends. The CDR3 has 16 residues. The CDR3 spells CASSLSWGNSYNEQFF. DNA of the CDR3: TGTGCCAGCAGCTTATCGTGGGGCAACTCCTACAATGAGCAGTTCTTC.

This chain connects TRBV10-2 to TRBJ2-1; tentatively, D is TRBD1 (5 bases). Germline V gives CDR1 WSHSY, CDR2 SAAADI. V was clipped by 6 bases and J by 5 bases, with 14 bases between them. CDR3 size: 14 residues. DNA for the CDR3: TGCGCCAGCAGAAGTTCCGACAGAGACAATGAGCAGTTCTTC. Translated: CASRSSDRDNEQFF.

This clonotype was recorded once. CDR3 region: CASSQDLGTGQYEQYF. Written as DNA, the CDR3 is TGTGCCAGCAGCCAAGACTTGGGGACAGGGCAGTACGAGCAGTACTTC. V is TRBV4-2 and J is TRBJ2-7; 9 bases line up with TRBD1. Germline CDR1 reads LGHNA; CDR2 reads YNFKEQ. This CDR3 region has 16 residues. The ends lost 0 bases at V and 4 bases at J; junction bases unmatched: 7.

CDR3 loop: CASTRLGRGQETQYF. The DNA for the CDR3 is TGTGCCAGCACCCGACTAGGACGGGGCCAAGAGACCCAGTACTTC. The gene calls are TRBV3-1 and TRBJ2-5; tentatively, D is TRBD2 (6 bases). V gave up 7 bases and J gave up 1 base, with 16 bases separating them. From germline, CDR1 is LGHDT and CDR2 YNNKEL (reference sequence). This CDR3 spans 15 amino acids.

The chain combines TRBV4-1 with TRBJ1-6; no firm D call. This CDR3 contains 13 residues. Germline assignment: CDR1 MGHRA and CDR2 YSYEKL. V gave up 3 bases and J gave up 13 bases, with 13 bases separating them. The CDR3 reads CASSQTIDRPLHF. DNA for the CDR3: TGCGCCAGCAGCCAGACCATAGACCGGCCCCTCCACTTT.